These T cell receptor beta chains were read from a single sample in a study of blood T cell repertoires in COVID-19. The table came from immunoSEQ multiplex PCR; TCRdb's copy has only in-frame clones and leaves some out. There are under 200,000 clones in the sample; roughly 73% occur only once, and 2.8% lies in the top ten. Material: peripheral blood. The receptors stem from a man between 65 and 85 years old with acute or convalescent COVID-19. Both conserved end residues are part of each CDR3. Fields, in order: CDR3 DNA, CDR3 protein, D gene, CDR3 length, clone size, V gene, J gene. D genes are given only for firm matches. Rows may omit the clone size; those that give it use once, few, many or a size class.

DNA: TGTGCCATCAGAACCGGGACTAGCGGGGGAAATGAGCAGTTCTTC; CDR3: CAIRTGTSGGNEQFF; D: TRBD2; length: 15; size: NA; V: TRBV10-3; J: TRBJ2-1
DNA: TGCGCCAGCAGCTTGCGGGAACCCTCTAATTCACCCCTCCACTTT; CDR3: CASSLREPSNSPLHF; D: NA; length: 15; size: NA; V: TRBV5-1; J: TRBJ1-6
DNA: TGCGCCAGCAGCACTGGGACAGGGGGTTTCACTGAAGCTTTCTTT; CDR3: CASSTGTGGFTEAFF; D: TRBD1; length: 15; size: many; V: TRBV5-1; J: TRBJ1-1
DNA: TGTGCCAGTAGTATGGGGGGGCTCTGGACTGAAGCTTTCTTT; CDR3: CASSMGGLWTEAFF; D: NA; length: 14; size: NA; V: TRBV19; J: TRBJ1-1
DNA: TGCGCCAGCAGCTTGAGTCTCGCGGGGGCAAATGAGCAGTTCTTC; CDR3: CASSLSLAGANEQFF; D: NA; length: 15; size: NA; V: TRBV5-1; J: TRBJ2-1
DNA: TGTGCCAGCCGTCCGTCGGGACAGGGGAACACAGATACGCAGTATTTT; CDR3: CASRPSGQGNTDTQYF; D: TRBD1; length: 16; size: once; V: TRBV19; J: TRBJ2-3
DNA: TGTGCCAGCAGCCGGAGGGGGACAGGGTTGGAAAAACTGTTTTTT; CDR3: CASSRRGTGLEKLFF; D: TRBD1; length: 15; size: NA; V: TRBV3-1/TRBV3-2; J: TRBJ1-4
DNA: TGTGCCAGCAGAGGGACAGGGGGTTCACCCCTCCACTTT; CDR3: CASRGTGGSPLHF; D: TRBD1; length: 13; size: NA; V: TRBV28; J: TRBJ1-6
DNA: TGTGCCAGCAGTTACTCAGGGAGGGGCGGATACGAGCAGTACTTC; CDR3: CASSYSGRGGYEQYF; D: TRBD2; length: 15; size: NA; V: TRBV6-5; J: TRBJ2-7
DNA: TGTGCCAGCAGTCACGGGACTACCTCGTTCACCGGGGAGCTGTTTTTT; CDR3: CASSHGTTSFTGELFF; D: TRBD2; length: 16; size: NA; V: TRBV6-6; J: TRBJ2-2
DNA: TGTGCCAGCAGCCAATTGGCGGGCGGTGGGGCCAACGTCCTGACTTTC; CDR3: CASSQLAGGGANVLTF; D: NA; length: 16; size: NA; V: TRBV3-1/TRBV3-2; J: TRBJ2-6